The clone carrying this T cell receptor (beta chain) appeared a few times. Its antigen remains unknown. The data belong to a study of T-cell memory formation after mild COVID-19. Study-level information: The TCR clusters were mostly specific to one donor. Study-wide results and limits: CD4/CD8 balance characterized clones contracting day 15 to 85, and CD4+ skew characterized later expanders. Contracting CD8+ clones were enriched in EMRA, CD4+ mainly in CM and EM.

TCRdb itself ran the 5' RACE reads through MiXCR, one entry per CDR3 protein. The sample holds around 340,000 distinct CDR3 sequences; roughly 13% are singletons and the top ten take approximately 22%. Germline CDR1 and CDR2: SEHNR and FQNEAQ (reference sequence). CDR3 length: 16 residues. After removal of 5 bases from V and 7 bases from J, the junction contained 11 bases not matched to a gene. The chain has TRBV7-9 and TRBJ1-5; 10 bases line up with TRBD1. Specimen: PBMCs or a T cell subset sorted from them (not recorded which). The sequence was collected from a young man who had mild COVID-19 (a few samples of this study predate the infection). Cell type and time point are not known. The CDR3 DNA reads TGTGCCAGCAGCCCGGGACAGGGGTCGGGTTGGCAGCCCCAGCATTTT. This encodes CASSPGQGSGWQPQHF.